This TCR beta chain was sequenced during a study of beta chain features in type 1 diabetes (dated by TCRdb to the late 2010s). Broadly, across the study: No differences in mean age, gender distribution, total cell number or subset yield were found between patients and healthy donors. Across all samples, about 110 million sorted cells were examined, and cell number per subset correlated strongly with RNA yield. In the study, recently diagnosed type 1 diabetes patients and matched healthy donors were compared on the TCRB repertoires of their sorted circulating CD4+ T cell subsets. Naive and central memory subsets were obtained from all 30 or so donors, but regulatory and stem cell-like memory subsets were isolated from only 8 patients and 8 healthy donors. The full study reports these points: PCR might favor shorter templates, but patient and control samples were amplified and corrected together, so any skew would affect both groups equally. Because cDNA was sequenced instead of genomic DNA, highly expressing activated cells could be over-represented, though the groups showed no difference in activation or CD3 levels. A moderate but significant shortening of TCRB CDR3 length was observed in type 1 diabetes patients in all four CD4+ subsets. Naive, central memory and regulatory TCRB repertoires appeared more similar among patients than among healthy donors. HLA sub-analyses involved small numbers of individuals, so any influence of HLA type on TCRB rearrangement remained unresolved. Patients with type 1 diabetes made fewer insertions and deleted more nucleotides at VDJ recombination sites, implying thymic rearrangement abnormalities.

A word on this clone: Its antigen target is currently unknown. No per-base quality is available; no much larger clone lies one base away.

Trimming removed 0 bases from V and 8 bases from J; the gene matches leave 5 bases unexplained. Inclusive of the bounding cysteine and phenylalanine, the CDR3 is 15 residues long. Of the read, only the CDR3 DNA is kept; its 45 bases are in frame from base 1. Per the germline V gene, SGHTA is the CDR1 and FQGNSA is the CDR2. The High Capacity cDNA Reverse Transcription Kit was used to reverse transcribe all of the isolated RNA, meaning that expressed TCRB transcripts were what got sequenced. Naive, central memory and regulatory T cell samples underwent deep immunoSEQ sequencing, averaging about 3.57 million total reads per sample. After sorted cells were lysed in RLT buffer, RNA was extracted with DNase-treated RNeasy Micro or Mini kits, with the choice depending on cell number. To prevent cross-contamination, each cell subset was processed individually, whereas patient and healthy donor samples were processed jointly. Using the immunoSEQ multiplex PCR, TCRB sequences were amplified from cDNA into 87-bp fragments spanning the CDR3 region. Amplicons were sequenced on the Illumina HiSeq platform. Regarding the original processing steps: Synthetic template baselines were used to correct PCR bias computationally, reads within Hamming distance 2 were collapsed, and singletons that could not be merged were discarded. Reads were aligned against IMGT so that V, D and J genes, CDR3 length and insertions or deletions at six rearrangement sites could be assigned. Clonotype counts were normalized to sorted cell number within each subset before computing true diversity and Gini coefficients with the tcR R package. The overlap coefficient, calculated on TCRB nucleotide sequences, was used to measure repertoire sharing. In TCRdb, the immuneACCESS table is reduced to in-frame sequences with V and J assigned. These tables do not hold every clone; where another copy was compared, an unresolved V gene accounts for under half, and the others remain unexplained. V and J calls and clone size are copied from that table; D and trimming were computed from the DNA. This sample holds roughly 130,000 clones; about 15% were observed only once. Together, the top ten hold roughly 2.5% of the sample.

Each donor gave one peripheral blood draw, averaging about 100 mL, which was collected into heparinised tubes. A BD FACSAria II was used to sort naive, central memory, regulatory and stem cell-like memory CD4+ T cells with a panel that included CD45RO, CCR7, CD25, CD127, CD95 and CD27. Every sorted population had a purity above 98%. PBMCs were isolated immediately by Lymphoprep density gradient centrifugation and stained directly without culture. So that batch effects would be minimized, each experiment stained and sorted samples in pairs, pairing one healthy donor with one patient. The source is a man between 25 and 39 years old with type 1 diabetes. Input material: central memory CD4+ T cells from blood. The rearranged chain carries TRBV7-2 and TRBJ2-1; TRBD2 aligns with 9 central bases. The DNA reads as follows: TGTGCCAGCAGCTTAGCGTTGCGGGGGGGCGATGAGCAGTTCTTC. Its protein product is CASSLALRGGDEQFF.